Shown below are 29 T cell receptor beta chains from a single sample sequenced in a study of OX40 agonist ivuxolimab in advanced cancers. Libraries were prepared by immunoSEQ multiplex PCR; TCRdb keeps only in-frame clonotypes and omits some of them. This sample has under 100,000 clones, with 81% found just once. The source was CD4+ or CD8+ T cells sorted from blood, collected in a trial of the OX40 agonist ivuxolimab. The receptor set was obtained from an adult with an advanced solid tumor such as melanoma, head and neck, liver or kidney cancer.

The chain is built from TRBV7-2 and TRBJ1-1; D remains ambiguous. V lost 2 bases and J lost 0, with 13 bases in between. From germline, CDR1 is SGHTA and CDR2 FQGNSA. The CDR3 spans 16 residues. The CDR3 region is CASSLFGVDLNTEAFF. CDR3 coding DNA: TGTGCCAGCAGCTTATTCGGGGTAGACCTGAACACTGAAGCTTTCTTT.

The gene calls are TRBV6-1 and TRBJ1-2; 7 bases fit TRBD1. The V gene end was trimmed by 4 bases and the J gene end by 4 bases; junction bases not matched to a gene: 18. CDR1 and CDR2 from the germline V gene are MNHNS and SASEGT. The CDR3 contains 18 residues. Written as DNA, the CDR3 is TGTGCCAGCAGTGTCCTATTAAGACAGGGAGACCCAGGCTATGGCTACACCTTC. This gives the protein CASSVLLRQGDPGYGYTF.

V and J are TRBV4-1 and TRBJ2-6; unclear D gene. With 0 bases removed from V and 1 base from J, the gap between germline ends came to 16 bases. CDR1 is MGHRA, CDR2 YSYEKL, per germline. The CDR3 has 19 amino acids. The CDR3 coding sequence is TGCGCCAGCAGCCAAGATGGGCAGTTCGTAATATCTGGGGCCAACGTCCTGACTTTC. This translates into CASSQDGQFVISGANVLTF.

The rearrangement joins TRBV11-3 to TRBJ2-5; D uncertain. CDR1 and CDR2 (germline): SGHNT, YENEEA. Trimming cost V 1 base and J 4 bases, with 4 bases left between them. The CDR3 has 12 amino acids. This chain's CDR3 is CASSLVPETQYF. The CDR3 region has the DNA TGTGCCAGCAGCTTAGTCCCAGAGACCCAGTACTTC.

The V call is TRBV4-1, the J call TRBJ2-5; TRBD2 matches 14 bases. The junction had 11 bases not matched to a gene; V was cut back by 5 bases and J by 3 bases. Germline V gene data show CDR1 as MGHRA and CDR2 as YSYEKL. The CDR3 consists of 18 residues. The CDR3 region has the DNA TGCGCCAGCAGCGCTCTAAATCGACTAGCGGGAGGGGAAGAGACCCAGTACTTC. It encodes CASSALNRLAGGEETQYF.

The chain has TRBV6-1 and TRBJ1-1; D ambiguous. V was cut by 10 bases and J by 4 bases, with 13 bases left in between. CDR3 length equals 12 residues. Germline V gene lookup returns CDR1 MNHNS and CDR2 SASEGT. The CDR3 DNA sequence: TGTGCCACCCGGGGTTCGTTCACTGAAGCTTTCTTT. Amino acids: CATRGSFTEAFF.

V is TRBV6-5 and J is TRBJ1-1; D is unclear. The germline V gene encodes CDR1 MNHEY and CDR2 SVGAGI. This CDR3 has 16 residues. V was clipped by 0 bases and J by 0 bases, with 11 bases between them. This CDR3 is CASSYSTKEMNTEAFF. In DNA, the CDR3 is TGTGCCAGCAGTTACTCAACGAAAGAAATGAACACTGAAGCTTTCTTT.

This chain connects TRBV11-2 to TRBJ1-5; D not resolved. The CDR3 contains 14 residues. V dropped 5 bases and J dropped 5 bases, with 13 bases sitting between them. Germline V lookup: CDR1 SGHAT, CDR2 FQNNGV. DNA of the CDR3: TGTGCCAGCAGCCCGGGGTCTTACGATCAGCCCCAGCATTTT. This sequence encodes CASSPGSYDQPQHF.

The chain is built from TRBV30 and TRBJ2-5, with TRBD2 matching over 7 bases. The CDR3 covers 15 residues. From germline, CDR1 is GTSNPN and CDR2 SVGIG (reference sequence). Losses at the gene ends were 4 bases for V and 5 bases for J; bases not matched to a gene: 13. CDR3 in amino acids: CAWTKVGGIAETQYF. DNA for the CDR3: TGTGCCTGGACTAAGGTGGGAGGGATAGCGGAGACCCAGTACTTC.

This clone has only a few counts. The chain recombines TRBV5-1 with TRBJ1-2, with TRBD1 matching 7 bases. Trimming removed 4 bases from V and 2 bases from J; junction bases left unmatched: 8. This CDR3 contains 15 residues. Germline-derived CDR1 and CDR2 are SGHRS and YFSETQ. The CDR3 coding sequence is TGCGCCAGCAGCGTAACAGGGGATCTGAACTATGGCTACACCTTC. Residues: CASSVTGDLNYGYTF.

The chain is built from TRBV18 and TRBJ2-7; tentative D call: TRBD2 (5 bases). CDR1 and CDR2 (germline): KGHSH, LQKENI. This CDR3 spans 12 amino acids. Trimming removed 1 base at V and 4 bases at J, with 5 bases between. The CDR3 region is CASSPRGYEQYF. CDR3 DNA: TGTGCCAGCTCACCACGCGGGTACGAGCAGTACTTC.

The rearrangement joins TRBV6-1 to TRBJ2-7; 8 bases are a match to TRBD1. The germline CDR1 and CDR2 sequences are MNHNS and SASEGT. J gave up 2 bases and V 7 bases, and 7 bases lay outside the gene matches. The CDR3 is made up of 14 amino acids. The CDR3 DNA reads TGTGCCAGCACTTCGGCAGGGGGCGCCTACGAGCAGTACTTC. It specifies CASTSAGGAYEQYF.

V gene TRBV6-5 combines with J gene TRBJ2-2; the match to TRBD1 covers 8 bases. The CDR3 extends over 15 amino acids. Germline V CDR1 and CDR2: MNHEY, SVGAGI. Trimming took 6 bases from V and 8 from J; bases not matched to a gene: 11. This CDR3 reads CASSKMTGDVGELFF. For the CDR3, the DNA is TGTGCCAGCAGCAAAATGACAGGGGATGTAGGGGAGCTGTTTTTT.

The J gene is TRBJ2-7, the V gene TRBV4-1, with 11 nucleotides matching TRBD2. Germline V lookup: CDR1 MGHRA, CDR2 YSYEKL. The CDR3 has 16 residues. V lost 4 bases and J lost 3; bases outside the gene matches: 8. CDR3 sequence: CASSPQTSGSRYEQYF. In DNA form, the CDR3 reads TGCGCCAGCAGCCCCCAAACTAGCGGGAGTCGCTACGAGCAGTACTTC.

This clone was observed a few times. Other nucleotide sequences in the sample specify the same CDR3. The V call is TRBV5-4, the J call TRBJ2-3; 13 positions agree with TRBD2. Per the germline V gene, CDR1 is SGHNT and CDR2 is YYREEE (reference sequence). The CDR3 totals 15 residues. Trimming at V came to 4 bases and at J to 3 bases, leaving 2 bases not matched to a gene. CDR3 in amino acids: CASSPGLAGTDTQYF. The CDR3 nucleotides read TGTGCCAGCAGCCCGGGACTAGCGGGGACAGATACGCAGTATTTT.

The table lists this clone with a few counts. The genes are TRBV29-1 and TRBJ1-3; TRBD1 matches 8 bases. Per the germline V gene, CDR1 is SQVTM and CDR2 is ANQGSEA. Trimming cost V 4 bases and J 0 bases; bases outside gene matches: 5. This CDR3 is 15 amino acids long. The CDR3 sequence is CSVGQGTSSGNTIYF. CDR3 DNA: TGCAGCGTTGGACAGGGGACGAGCTCTGGAAACACCATATATTTT.

The chain couples TRBV5-1 to TRBJ1-6, with 8 bases aligning to TRBD1. The V segment lost 4 bases and the J segment 10 bases; nucleotides outside the gene matches: 7. Germline-derived CDR1 and CDR2 are SGHRS and YFSETQ. There are 14 residues in the CDR3. The CDR3 DNA follows: TGCGCCAGCAGCCCTGGACAGGGTGGATCACCCCTCCACTTT. Translating gives CASSPGQGGSPLHF.

The CDR3: CASSQDSRRVETQYF. Here the CDR3 DNA reads TGTGCCAGCAGCCAAGATAGTAGGCGTGTCGAGACCCAGTACTTC. The chain combines TRBV4-2 with TRBJ2-5, with D unresolved. Between the trimmed V and J ends, which lost 0 bases and 5 bases, there was a span of 13 bases. Germline CDR1 and CDR2: LGHNA and YNFKEQ. This CDR3 region has 15 residues.

The chain has TRBV7-9 and TRBJ1-6; D is uncertain. Germline V CDR1 and CDR2: SEHNR, FQNEAQ (reference sequence). Between the trimmed V and J ends, which lost 3 bases and 2 bases, there was a span of 14 bases. The CDR3 consists of 17 residues. For the CDR3, the DNA is TGTGCCAGCAGCTTGTCTGCCGGCGGGCCCTATAATTCACCCCTCCACTTT. It specifies CASSLSAGGPYNSPLHF.

This chain uses TRBV7-2 with TRBJ2-1, with 7 positions matching TRBD2. The CDR3 consists of 16 residues. The V gene's germline CDR1 is SGHTA and CDR2 FQGNSA. V was pared by 1 base and J by 4 bases, with 7 bases of the junction left unmatched. The CDR3 reads CASSLGTSDLYNEQFF. For the CDR3, the DNA is TGTGCCAGCAGCTTAGGAACTAGCGACCTATACAATGAGCAGTTCTTC.

CDR3 sequence (DNA): TGTGCCAGCAGCCGACAGGGGGAAGATACGCAGTATTTT. Its protein product is CASSRQGEDTQYF. The chain uses TRBV5-4 and TRBJ2-3; 9 bases map to TRBD1. Per germline, CDR1 SGHNT and CDR2 YYREEE (reference sequence). With V trimmed by 4 bases and J by 5 bases, 2 bases remained unmatched. The CDR3 runs 13 residues.

The sample holds a few counts of this clone. The chain links TRBV27 to TRBJ1-4; D may be TRBD1 (5 bases). V was cut by 9 bases and J by 5 bases, with 13 bases left in between. Germline assignment: CDR1 MNHEY and CDR2 SMNVEV (reference sequence). CDR3 length: 13 residues. The CDR3 DNA is TGTGCCAGTATGAGGGGCCTCAATGAAAAACTGTTTTTT. This codes for CASMRGLNEKLFF.

The CDR3 DNA sequence: TGTGCCAGCAGTTTTACTTGGGGCAATCAGCCCCAGCATTTT. This sequence encodes CASSFTWGNQPQHF. The genes are TRBV27 and TRBJ1-5; D gene unclear. CDR3 size: 14 residues. Germline CDR1 and CDR2: MNHEY and SMNVEV (reference sequence). V was clipped by 3 bases and J by 2 bases, with 8 bases between them.

This chain connects TRBV5-4 to TRBJ1-4; the D is unclear. The CDR3 length is 14 residues. V lost 4 bases and J lost 7, with 14 bases in between. CDR1 is SGHNT, CDR2 YYREEE, per germline (reference sequence). The CDR3 DNA reads as TGTGCCAGCAGCCCCTGGGGAGGTGGTGAAAAACTGTTTTTT. Translating gives CASSPWGGGEKLFF.

The genes are TRBV6-6 and TRBJ2-7, with D maybe TRBD2 (6 bases). This CDR3 is 12 amino acids long. Deletions cut 8 bases from V and 2 bases from J, with 10 bases between. The V gene's germline CDR1 is MNHNY and CDR2 SVGAGI (reference sequence). The CDR3 protein is CASGGIPYEQYF. CDR3 nucleotides: TGTGCCAGCGGCGGGATTCCCTACGAGCAGTACTTC.

The chain recombines TRBV23-1 with TRBJ2-7; TRBD2 aligns across 10 bases. TRBV23-1 belongs to the ORF category, with a function that is uncertain. The J segment lost 4 bases and the V segment lost 2 bases, leaving 14 bases of the junction unmatched. The CDR3 is 18 residues long. In DNA form, the CDR3 reads TGCGCCAGCAGTCAACCCCCCTCTCTAGCGGGAGATCGGTACGAGCAGTACTTC. Amino acids: CASSQPPSLAGDRYEQYF.

This chain uses TRBV10-2 with TRBJ1-5, with D tentatively TRBD1 (6 bases). Trimming took 6 bases from V and 9 from J, leaving 12 bases between them. The germline CDR1 and CDR2 sequences are WSHSY and SAAADI. This CDR3 has 12 amino acids. The CDR3 region has the DNA TGCGCCAGCAGGGACAGAAAGTTGCCCCAGCATTTT. Its protein product is CASRDRKLPQHF.

The rearrangement links TRBV11-3 to TRBJ2-3, with D perhaps TRBD2 (6 bases). The CDR3 covers 14 residues. V was trimmed by 0 bases and J by 3 bases, leaving 7 bases between them. Germline CDR1 and CDR2: SGHNT and YENEEA. The CDR3 here is CASSLDRGTDTQYF. Here the CDR3 DNA reads TGTGCCAGCAGCTTAGATCGGGGGACAGATACGCAGTATTTT.

The gene calls are TRBV7-2 and TRBJ2-7; D might be TRBD1 or TRBD2, each matching 5 bases. V was pared by 5 bases and J by 0 bases, with 14 bases between. The V gene's germline CDR1 is SGHTA and CDR2 FQGNSA. This CDR3 comprises 15 residues. The CDR3 sequence: CASSPTRGISYEQYF. CDR3 sequence (DNA): TGTGCCAGCAGCCCCACTAGGGGTATCTCCTACGAGCAGTACTTC.